This TCR beta chain was recorded in a study of blood T cell repertoires in COVID-19. About the study: There were acute and convalescent COVID-19 samples, and they came from the United States, Italy and Spain.

The CDR3 contains 13 residues. In germline, CDR1 is SGHRS, CDR2 YFSETQ. Trimming cost V 2 bases and J 5 bases, with 11 bases left between them. How the authors handled the data: Scientists estimated how many nucleated cells there were by amplifying reference gene primers. Profiled with immunoSEQ multiplex PCR; TCRdb holds only in-frame clones, not every one. The V and J calls and clone size come from that table; D and trimming were worked out from the DNA. The table lists 70,000 to 85,000 clones, more than 75% of them singletons. This chain links TRBV5-1 with TRBJ2-7; tentative D call: TRBD1 (6 bases). The sequenced sample was peripheral blood. This TCR was recovered from a woman aged 55-75 years with acute or convalescent COVID-19. The CDR3 protein is CASSFGTGNEQYF. In DNA, the CDR3 is TGCGCCAGCAGCTTCGGTACAGGGAACGAGCAGTACTTC.